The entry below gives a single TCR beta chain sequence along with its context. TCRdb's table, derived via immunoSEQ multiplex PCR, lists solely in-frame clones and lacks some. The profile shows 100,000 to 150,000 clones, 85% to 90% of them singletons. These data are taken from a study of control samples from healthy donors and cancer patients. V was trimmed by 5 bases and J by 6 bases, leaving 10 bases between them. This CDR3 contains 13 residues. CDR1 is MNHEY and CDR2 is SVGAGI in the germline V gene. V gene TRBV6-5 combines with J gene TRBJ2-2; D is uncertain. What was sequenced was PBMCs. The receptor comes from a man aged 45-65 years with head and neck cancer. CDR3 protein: CASSPVSSGELFF. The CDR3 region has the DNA TGTGCCAGCAGTCCCGTGAGCTCCGGGGAGCTGTTTTTT.